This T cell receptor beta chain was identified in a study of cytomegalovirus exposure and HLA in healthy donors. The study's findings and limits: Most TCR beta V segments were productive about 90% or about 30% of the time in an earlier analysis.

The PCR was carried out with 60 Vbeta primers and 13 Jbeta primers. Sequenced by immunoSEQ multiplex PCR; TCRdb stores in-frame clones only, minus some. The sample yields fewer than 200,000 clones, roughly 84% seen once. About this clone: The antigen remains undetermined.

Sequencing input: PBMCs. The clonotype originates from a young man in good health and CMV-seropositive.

CDR3 DNA sequence: TGTGCCAGCAGTACCACAGGAGCTGGAGGAAACACCATATATTTT. It is translated as CASSTTGAGGNTIYF. The gene calls are TRBV2 and TRBJ1-3, with D possibly TRBD1 on 5 matching bases. CDR1 and CDR2 (germline): SNHLY, FYNNEI. The CDR3 contains 15 residues. Trimming shortened V by 5 bases and J by 4 bases, and 15 bases separated the two germline ends.